A single sample gave rise to the 27 T cell receptor beta chains below, sequenced in a study of response to subunit inactivated influenza vaccine. TCRdb used MiXCR to reprocess the RT-PCR reads, holding one entry per CDR3 protein. Of hundreds of thousands of distinct CDR3 sequences in the sample, about 15% were seen once. Specimen: PBMCs from blood, collected less than 15 days before vaccination. The source of these receptors is a man aged 50-59 years who received an inactivated influenza vaccine.

This clonotype was seen only a few times. V and J are TRBV12-3 or TRBV12-4 and TRBJ2-2; D ambiguous. V lost 6 bases to trimming and J lost 4 bases, with 18 bases between them. This CDR3 contains 16 residues. Here the CDR3 reads CASSHTPLGITGELFF. CDR3 coding DNA: TGTGCCAGCAGCCATACCCCCCTCGGCATCACCGGGGAGCTGTTTTTT.

This chain connects TRBV7-8 to TRBJ2-5, with TRBD2 matching 7 bases. Trimming at V came to 5 bases and at J to 4 bases, leaving 7 bases not matched to a gene. The CDR3 is made up of 14 amino acids. The V gene's germline CDR1 is SGHVS and CDR2 FQNEAQ. CDR3 nucleotides: TGTGCCAGCAGCACTCTAGCGGCCCGAGAGACCCAGTACTTC. Protein: CASSTLAARETQYF.

This clonotype was seen repeatedly, ten times or more. The chain couples TRBV11-1 to TRBJ2-1; D call uncertain. V lost 3 bases and J lost 7, with 10 bases in between. The germline V gene encodes CDR1 SGHAT and CDR2 FQDESV (reference sequence). The CDR3 has 13 residues. The CDR3, as DNA: TGTGCCAGCAGCTTTCTTCAGGCGAATGAGCAGTTCTTC. This gives the protein CASSFLQANEQFF.

This clonotype came up many times. The chain uses TRBV5-1 and TRBJ1-2; 7 nucleotides line up with TRBD1. Germline CDR1 and CDR2: SGHRS and YFSETQ. Trimming took 7 bases from V and 5 from J; bases not matched to a gene: 14. This CDR3 has 15 residues. In DNA form, the CDR3 reads TGCGCCAGCTCGGGATCCGGGACAGCTCAGTATGGCTACACCTTC. The encoded protein is CASSGSGTAQYGYTF.

This clonotype appeared many times. The V call is TRBV2, the J call TRBJ1-5, with TRBD1 as a possible D gene (5 bases). This CDR3 region has 15 residues. Germline V gives CDR1 SNHLY, CDR2 FYNNEI. Deletions cut 2 bases from V and 6 bases from J, with 14 bases between. CDR3 bases: TGTGCCAGCAGTGAATATTCCCGCACAGGTCAGCCCCAGCATTTT. It specifies CASSEYSRTGQPQHF. The variable domain in full, completed from reference TRBV2 and TRBJ1-5, reads EPEVTQTPSHQVTQMGQEVILRCVPISNHLYFYWYRQILGQKVEFLVSFYNNEISEKSEIFDDQFSVERPDGSNFTLKIRSTKLEDSAMYFCASSEYSRTGQPQHFGDGTRLSIL.

This clonotype occurred a few times. The J gene is TRBJ2-7, the V gene TRBV20-1, with 8 positions matching TRBD2. This CDR3 region has 16 residues. Germline CDR1 and CDR2: DFQATT and SNEGSKA (reference sequence). The junction had 8 bases not matched to a gene; V was cut back by 1 base and J by 0 bases. The CDR3 reads CSARALSGDYSYEQYF. The CDR3 DNA is TGCAGTGCTAGAGCCCTTAGCGGGGACTACTCCTACGAGCAGTACTTC.

The chain combines TRBV6-5 with TRBJ2-1; TRBD2 matches 7 bases. The V gene end was trimmed by 4 bases and the J gene end by 6 bases; junction bases not matched to a gene: 6. Looked up from germline, CDR1 is MNHEY and CDR2 is SVGAGI. The CDR3 covers 14 residues. The CDR3 sequence is CASSWASGFNEQFF. CDR3 coding DNA: TGTGCCAGCAGTTGGGCTAGCGGCTTCAATGAGCAGTTCTTC.

The sample holds many counts of this clonotype. The chain couples TRBV4-3 to TRBJ2-7; no clear D. Germline V gives CDR1 LGHNA, CDR2 YSLEER. CDR3 size: 17 residues. V lost 1 base, J lost 1 base, and 17 bases lay in between. The CDR3 sequence is CASSQARPSLGSYEQYF. The CDR3 DNA reads as TGCGCCAGCAGCCAAGCACGCCCTTCTCTGGGGTCCTACGAGCAGTACTTC.

Many counts were recorded for this clonotype. This rearrangement joins TRBV29-1 to TRBJ2-7, with TRBD2 as a possible D gene (6 bases). This CDR3 has 12 residues. V dropped 4 bases and J dropped 7 bases, with 14 bases sitting between them. CDR1 is SQVTM and CDR2 is ANQGSEA in the germline V gene. In nucleotides, the CDR3 is TGCAGCGTTGCTCAGCCGGGGGAAGAGCAGTACTTC. Encoded protein: CSVAQPGEEQYF.

This chain links TRBV29-1 with TRBJ2-7, with D hard to call. The V end lost 2 bases, the J end lost 7 bases, and 9 bases lay between the germline ends. This CDR3 spans 11 amino acids. Germline loops: CDR1 SQVTM, CDR2 ANQGSEA. The CDR3 DNA is TGCAGCGTTGAAATTGCGTGGGAGCAGTACTTC. Encoded protein: CSVEIAWEQYF.

This clonotype was detected a few times. The genes are TRBV20-1 and TRBJ1-2, with D possibly TRBD1 on 6 matching bases. V was trimmed by 3 bases and J by 0 bases, leaving 14 bases between them. CDR3 length: 15 amino acids. Germline CDR1 reads DFQATT; CDR2 reads SNEGSKA (reference sequence). The CDR3 is CSARNPGVPNYGYTF. The CDR3 DNA reads TGCAGTGCTAGGAATCCAGGGGTCCCTAACTATGGCTACACCTTC.

This clonotype was observed a few times. This chain uses TRBV12-3 or TRBV12-4 with TRBJ2-2; no firm D call. This CDR3 has 14 residues. Trimming stripped 6 bases from V and 6 bases from J, with 14 bases between. This CDR3 is CASSPRKSPGELFF. DNA of the CDR3: TGTGCCAGCAGCCCCCGGAAAAGCCCCGGGGAGCTGTTTTTT.

This clonotype was detected many times. The J gene is TRBJ2-5, the V gene TRBV20-1; the match to TRBD2 covers 8 bases. The V gene's germline CDR1 is DFQATT and CDR2 SNEGSKA (reference sequence). The CDR3 loop spans 17 amino acids. V shed 2 bases and J 1 base; nucleotides not matched to a gene: 12. The CDR3 here is CSARSRWSGSFQETQYF. DNA for the CDR3: TGCAGTGCTAGAAGCAGATGGAGCGGGAGCTTCCAAGAGACCCAGTACTTC.

The gene calls are TRBV10-3 and TRBJ2-3; either TRBD1 or TRBD2 may fit D (6 bases each). The CDR3 is 12 residues long. V lost 6 bases and J lost 4, with 8 bases in between. Germline loops: CDR1 ENHRY, CDR2 SYGVKD. The CDR3 region has the DNA TGTGCCATCAGCGGGGGCGCAGATACGCAGTATTTT. It translates to CAISGGADTQYF.

The CDR3 sequence is CSARRDRSSYNEQFF. In DNA, the CDR3 is TGCAGTGCTAGACGTGACAGGAGCTCCTACAATGAGCAGTTCTTC. The J gene is TRBJ2-1, the V gene TRBV20-1; perhaps TRBD1 as D (6 bases). The CDR3 has 15 amino acids. V was cut by 2 bases and J by 0 bases, with 11 bases left in between. The germline gives CDR1 DFQATT, CDR2 SNEGSKA (reference sequence).

This clonotype was detected only a few times. The chain carries TRBV4-2 and TRBJ2-1, with 9 bases aligning to TRBD2. J gave up 0 bases and V 1 base, and 13 bases lay outside the gene matches. The CDR3 is made up of 20 amino acids. Germline V gene lookup returns CDR1 LGHNA and CDR2 YNFKEQ. The CDR3 sequence: CASSQASGATWSSSYNEQFF. CDR3 sequence (DNA): TGTGCCAGCAGCCAAGCTAGCGGGGCCACTTGGTCTAGCTCCTACAATGAGCAGTTCTTC.

This clonotype was seen more than once but under ten times. The V and J genes are TRBV7-9 and TRBJ2-2; 9 bases are a match to TRBD2. CDR1 and CDR2 from the germline V gene are SEHNR and FQNEAQ (reference sequence). The CDR3 totals 16 residues. With 5 bases clipped from V and 7 bases from J, the junction kept 11 bases outside the gene matches. The CDR3 region is CASSAPGLAGIGELFF. The CDR3, as DNA: TGTGCCAGCAGCGCCCCGGGACTAGCAGGGATCGGGGAGCTGTTTTTT. The variable domain in full, completed from reference TRBV7-9 and TRBJ2-2, reads DTGVSQNPRHKITKRGQNVTFRCDPISEHNRLYWYRQTLGQGPEFLTYFQNEAQLEKSRLLSDRFSAERPKGSFSTLEIQRTEQGDSAMYLCASSAPGLAGIGELFFGEGSRLTVL.

This chain links TRBV28 with TRBJ1-1; 9 positions match TRBD1. With 7 bases clipped from V and 1 base from J, the junction kept 10 bases outside the gene matches. There are 16 residues in the CDR3. Looked up from germline, CDR1 is MDHEN and CDR2 is SYDVKM. The CDR3 is CASKITGGGRNTEAFF. CDR3 DNA: TGTGCCAGCAAAATCACAGGGGGCGGGAGGAACACTGAAGCTTTCTTT.

This clonotype was found a few times. The chain has TRBV28 and TRBJ2-7; no clear D gene. Per the germline V gene, CDR1 is MDHEN and CDR2 is SYDVKM. The ends were cut back, 6 bases at V and 3 bases at J, with 12 bases in the middle. This CDR3 spans 13 amino acids. The CDR3 here is CASRLGLIYEQYF. As DNA, the CDR3 is TGTGCCAGCAGACTTGGGCTGATCTACGAGCAGTACTTC.

This clonotype was seen a handful of times. V and J are TRBV5-1 and TRBJ1-2; D may be TRBD1 (6 bases). The V end lost 3 bases, the J end lost 4 bases, and 16 bases lay between the germline ends. The CDR3 is 15 residues long. Germline loops: CDR1 SGHRS, CDR2 YFSETQ. CDR3 sequence reads: CASSWKGESSYGYTF. In nucleotides, the CDR3 is TGCGCCAGCAGCTGGAAGGGGGAATCTAGCTATGGCTACACCTTC. Full variable domain (missing parts from reference TRBV5-1 and TRBJ1-2): KAGVTQTPRYLIKTRGQQVTLSCSPISGHRSVSWYQQTPGQGLQFLFEYFSETQRNKGNFPGRFSGRQFSNSRSEMNVSTLELGDSALYLCASSWKGESSYGYTFGSGTRLTVV.

This clonotype occurred a few times. V gene TRBV3-1 combines with J gene TRBJ2-5, with D perhaps TRBD2 (5 bases). The germline V and J ends were trimmed by 3 bases and 4 bases, with 15 bases remaining between them. The CDR3 spans 15 residues. CDR1 is LGHDT, CDR2 YNNKEL, per germline (reference sequence). CDR3 sequence: CASSHRGTLGETQYF. CDR3 coding DNA: TGTGCCAGCAGCCACCGGGGAACCCTGGGAGAGACCCAGTACTTC.

This clonotype was counted only a few times. This chain connects TRBV28 to TRBJ2-1; D perhaps matches TRBD1 (5 bases). With 3 bases removed from V and 10 bases from J, the gap between germline ends came to 13 bases. The CDR3 covers 13 residues. Looked up from germline, CDR1 is MDHEN and CDR2 is SYDVKM. As DNA, the CDR3 is TGTGCCAGCAGTTTTCACGACAGAGGCGAGCAGTTCTTC. The encoded protein is CASSFHDRGEQFF.

This clonotype turned up a few times. The rearrangement links TRBV5-1 to TRBJ1-1, with D unclear. Germline V gene data show CDR1 as SGHRS and CDR2 as YFSETQ. The V and J ends lost 0 bases and 7 bases respectively, with 13 bases between them. The CDR3 runs to 14 residues. The CDR3 nucleotides are TGCGCCAGCAGCTTGGGAGACGTTTTTGGTGAAGCTTTCTTT. Translating it yields CASSLGDVFGEAFF.

This clonotype was counted between two and nine times. The chain combines TRBV27 with TRBJ2-2; D is possibly TRBD1 (5 bases). The germline gives CDR1 MNHEY, CDR2 SMNVEV (reference sequence). Deletions cut 5 bases from V and 7 bases from J, with 11 bases between. The CDR3 has 13 residues. Written as DNA, the CDR3 is TGTGCCAGCAGTCAGGGCCCGATCGGGGAGCTGTTTTTT. Translated: CASSQGPIGELFF.

This sequence joins TRBV5-1 and TRBJ1-6, with 10 bases that match TRBD1. Germline trimming cut 5 bases from V and 10 bases from J; bases unmatched to any gene: 12. Germline lookup yields CDR1 SGHRS and CDR2 YFSETQ. The CDR3 has 16 residues. CDR3: CASRDRTGGDGSPLHF. The CDR3 DNA is TGCGCCAGCAGAGACCGGACAGGGGGAGATGGCTCACCCCTCCACTTT.

The V and J genes are TRBV29-1 and TRBJ2-4, with a possible D match to TRBD1 (5 bases). The CDR3 covers 13 residues. From germline, CDR1 is SQVTM and CDR2 ANQGSEA. Trimming removed 0 bases at V and 5 bases at J, with 8 bases between. The DNA of the CDR3 is TGCAGCGTTGAAGAGGGGCTGCAAAACATTCAGTACTTC. It yields the protein CSVEEGLQNIQYF.

The rearrangement links TRBV20-1 to TRBJ1-5; 8 bases fit TRBD1. V lost 6 bases to trimming and J lost 5 bases; unmatched junction nucleotides: 3. The germline gives CDR1 DFQATT, CDR2 SNEGSKA (reference sequence). There are 12 residues in the CDR3. CDR3 sequence: CSATGGDQPQHF. CDR3 DNA sequence: TGCAGTGCCACAGGGGGGGATCAGCCCCAGCATTTT.